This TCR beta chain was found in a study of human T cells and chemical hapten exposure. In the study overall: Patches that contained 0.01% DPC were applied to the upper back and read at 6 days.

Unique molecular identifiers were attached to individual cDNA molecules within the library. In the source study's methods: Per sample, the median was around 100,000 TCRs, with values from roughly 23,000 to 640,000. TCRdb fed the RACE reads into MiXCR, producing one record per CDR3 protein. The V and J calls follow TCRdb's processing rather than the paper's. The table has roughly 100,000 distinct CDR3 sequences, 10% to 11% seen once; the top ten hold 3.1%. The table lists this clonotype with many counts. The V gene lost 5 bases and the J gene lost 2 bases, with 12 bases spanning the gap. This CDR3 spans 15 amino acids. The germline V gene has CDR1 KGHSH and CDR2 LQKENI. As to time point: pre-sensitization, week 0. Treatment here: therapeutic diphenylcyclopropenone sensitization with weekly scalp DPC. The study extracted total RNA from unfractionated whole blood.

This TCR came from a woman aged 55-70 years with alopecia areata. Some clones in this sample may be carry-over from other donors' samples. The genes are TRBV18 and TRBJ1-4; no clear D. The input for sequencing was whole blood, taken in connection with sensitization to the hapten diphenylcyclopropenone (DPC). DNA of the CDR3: TGTGCCAGCTCAGATGGACGGACGACTAATGAAAAACTGTTTTTT. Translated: CASSDGRTTNEKLFF.